This TCR beta chain derives from a study of blood T cell repertoires in COVID-19. Germline CDR1 reads SGDLS; CDR2 reads YYNGEE. CDR3 length: 13 residues. Between the trimmed V and J ends, which lost 7 bases and 1 base, there was a span of 9 bases. Some clones are missing from TCRdb's copy, which holds only in-frame ones; the method was immunoSEQ multiplex PCR. The data contain some 500,000 clones, roughly 90% of them singletons. This chain connects TRBV9 to TRBJ2-1, with a possible D match to TRBD1 (5 bases). Sequenced sample: PBMCs or T cells enriched from blood (not recorded which). The receptor's source is a woman between 35 and 50 years old who had recovered from COVID-19. The CDR3 coding sequence is TGTGCCAGCGGCAGGGAATCCTACAATGAGCAGTTCTTC. This codes for CASGRESYNEQFF. The variable domain in full, completed from reference TRBV9 and TRBJ2-1, reads DSGVTQTPKHLITATGQRVTLRCSPRSGDLSVYWYQQSLDQGLQFLIQYYNGEERAKGNILERFSAQQFPDLHSELNLSSLELGDSALYFCASGRESYNEQFFGPGTRLTVL.